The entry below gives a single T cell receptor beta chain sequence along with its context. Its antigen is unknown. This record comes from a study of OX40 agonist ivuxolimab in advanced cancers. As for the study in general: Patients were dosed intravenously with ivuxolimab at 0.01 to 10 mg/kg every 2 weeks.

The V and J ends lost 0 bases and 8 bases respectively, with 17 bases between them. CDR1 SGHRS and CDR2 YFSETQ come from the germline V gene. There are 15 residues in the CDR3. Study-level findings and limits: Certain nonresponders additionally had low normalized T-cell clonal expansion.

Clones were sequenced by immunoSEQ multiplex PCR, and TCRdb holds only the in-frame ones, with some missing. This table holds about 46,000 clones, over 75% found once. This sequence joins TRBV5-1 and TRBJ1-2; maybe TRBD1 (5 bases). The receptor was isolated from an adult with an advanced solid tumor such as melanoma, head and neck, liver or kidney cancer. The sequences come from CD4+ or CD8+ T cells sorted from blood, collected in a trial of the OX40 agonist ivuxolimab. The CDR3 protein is CASSLGSGWEKGYTF. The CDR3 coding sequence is TGCGCCAGCAGCTTGGGGTCAGGGTGGGAAAAAGGCTACACCTTC.